This T cell receptor (beta chain) was retrieved from a study of blood T cell repertoires in COVID-19. At the level of the study: Samples taken during acute and convalescent COVID-19 were collected in the United States, Italy and Spain. From T cells, B-cell-depleted T cells, or PBMCs came the material, which was cDNA or gDNA.

V lost 4 bases to trimming and J lost 15 bases, with 10 bases between them. The CDR3 has 10 amino acids. Germline V gene data show CDR1 as SGHAT and CDR2 as FQNNGV. The repertoire was sequenced with immunoSEQ multiplex PCR; TCRdb's copy has only in-frame clones and lacks some. The table has 200,000 to 250,000 clones, about 90% seen once. Input material: peripheral blood. The receptor was isolated from a man aged 40-49 years with active or convalescent COVID-19. V usage is TRBV11-2 and J usage is TRBJ2-1; no clear D. This CDR3 reads CASSSRSLFF. CDR3 in DNA: TGTGCCAGCAGCTCCCGTAGTCTGTTCTTC.